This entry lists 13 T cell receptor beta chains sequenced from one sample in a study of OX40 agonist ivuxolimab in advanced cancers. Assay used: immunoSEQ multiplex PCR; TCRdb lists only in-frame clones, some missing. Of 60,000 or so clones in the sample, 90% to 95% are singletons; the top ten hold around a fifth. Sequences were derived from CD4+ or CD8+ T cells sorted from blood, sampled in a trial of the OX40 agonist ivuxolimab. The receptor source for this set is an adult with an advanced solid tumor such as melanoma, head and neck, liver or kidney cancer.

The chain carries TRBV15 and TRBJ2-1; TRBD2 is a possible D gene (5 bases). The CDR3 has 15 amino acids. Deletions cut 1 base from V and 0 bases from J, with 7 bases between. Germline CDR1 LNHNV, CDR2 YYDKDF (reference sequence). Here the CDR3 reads CATSRGRHSYNEQFF. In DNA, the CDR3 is TGTGCCACCAGCAGAGGGAGGCACTCCTACAATGAGCAGTTCTTC.

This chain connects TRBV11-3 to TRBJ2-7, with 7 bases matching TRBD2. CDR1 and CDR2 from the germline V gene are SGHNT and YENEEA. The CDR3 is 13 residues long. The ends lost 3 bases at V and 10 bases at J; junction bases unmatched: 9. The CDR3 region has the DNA TGTGCCAGCAGCTTTGGGTCGGGAGGAGGACAGTACTTC. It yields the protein CASSFGSGGGQYF.

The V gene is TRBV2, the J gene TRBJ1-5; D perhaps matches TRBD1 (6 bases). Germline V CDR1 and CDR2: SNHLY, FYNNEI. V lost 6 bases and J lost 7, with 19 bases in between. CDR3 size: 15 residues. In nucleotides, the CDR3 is TGTGCCAGCAGGGCTGAGGGCGGGGGGCGGCAGCCCCAGCATTTT. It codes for CASRAEGGGRQPQHF.

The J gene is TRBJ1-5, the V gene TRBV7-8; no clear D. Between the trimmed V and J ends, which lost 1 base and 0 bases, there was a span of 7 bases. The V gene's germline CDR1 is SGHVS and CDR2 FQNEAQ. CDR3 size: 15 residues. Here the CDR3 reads CASSLVSHSNQPQHF. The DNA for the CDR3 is TGTGCCAGCAGCTTAGTAAGCCATAGCAATCAGCCCCAGCATTTT.

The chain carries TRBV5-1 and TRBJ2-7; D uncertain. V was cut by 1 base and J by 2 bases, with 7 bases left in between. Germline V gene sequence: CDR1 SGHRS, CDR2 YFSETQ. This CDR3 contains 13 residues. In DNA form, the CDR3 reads TGCGCCAGCAGCTTGTTGCGCCCCTACGAGCAGTACTTC. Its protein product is CASSLLRPYEQYF.

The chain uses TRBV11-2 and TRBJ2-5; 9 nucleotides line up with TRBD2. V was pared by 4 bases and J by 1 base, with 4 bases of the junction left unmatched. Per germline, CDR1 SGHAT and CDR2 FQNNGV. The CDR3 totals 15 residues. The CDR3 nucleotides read TGTGCCAGCAGCTCTGGACTAGCGCCCCAAGAGACCCAGTACTTC. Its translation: CASSSGLAPQETQYF. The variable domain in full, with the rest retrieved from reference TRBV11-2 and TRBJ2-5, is EAGVAQSPRYKIIEKRQSVAFWCNPISGHATLYWYQQILGQGPKLLIQFQNNGVVDDSQLPKDRFSAERLKGVDSTLKIQPAKLEDSAVYLCASSSGLAPQETQYFGPGTRLLVL.

The CDR3: CASSSTWDRAAQTLGYTF. In DNA form, the CDR3 reads TGTGCCAGCAGCTCAACCTGGGACAGGGCAGCCCAGACCCTTGGCTACACCTTC. The chain has TRBV7-9 and TRBJ1-2; 9 bases are a match to TRBD1. V shed 4 bases and J 7 bases; nucleotides not matched to a gene: 19. Germline assignment: CDR1 SEHNR and CDR2 FQNEAQ (reference sequence). The CDR3 has 18 amino acids.

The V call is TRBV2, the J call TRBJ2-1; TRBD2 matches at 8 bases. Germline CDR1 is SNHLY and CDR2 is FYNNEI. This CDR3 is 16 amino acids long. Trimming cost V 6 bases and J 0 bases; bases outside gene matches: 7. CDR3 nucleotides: TGTGCCAGCAGCCTGACCGGGACTAGCTCCTACAATGAGCAGTTCTTC. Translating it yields CASSLTGTSSYNEQFF.

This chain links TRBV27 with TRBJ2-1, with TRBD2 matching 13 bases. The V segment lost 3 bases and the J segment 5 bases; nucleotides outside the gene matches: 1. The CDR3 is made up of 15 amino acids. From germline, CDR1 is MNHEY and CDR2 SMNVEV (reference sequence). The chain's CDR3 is CASSFGTSGNNEQFF. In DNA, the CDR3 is TGTGCCAGCAGTTTCGGGACTAGCGGGAACAATGAGCAGTTCTTC.

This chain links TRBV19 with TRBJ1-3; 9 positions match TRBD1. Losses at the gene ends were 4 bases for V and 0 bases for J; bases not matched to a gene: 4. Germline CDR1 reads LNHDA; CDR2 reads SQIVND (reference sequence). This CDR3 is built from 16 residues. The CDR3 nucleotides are TGTGCCAGTAGTAGGGACAGGGCGCGCTCTGGAAACACCATATATTTT. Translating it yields CASSRDRARSGNTIYF.

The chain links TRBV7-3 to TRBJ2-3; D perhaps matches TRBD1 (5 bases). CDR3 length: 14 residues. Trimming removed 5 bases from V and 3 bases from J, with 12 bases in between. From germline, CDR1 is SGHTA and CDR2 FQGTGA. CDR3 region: CASSQGPWTDTQYF. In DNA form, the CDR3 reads TGTGCCAGCAGCCAGGGTCCATGGACAGATACGCAGTATTTT.

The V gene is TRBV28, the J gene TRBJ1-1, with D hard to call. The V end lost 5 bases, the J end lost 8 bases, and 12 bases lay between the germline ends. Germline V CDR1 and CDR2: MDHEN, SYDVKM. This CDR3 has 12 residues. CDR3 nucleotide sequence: TGTGCCAGCAGTATCCGACACGAAGAAGCTTTCTTT. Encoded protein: CASSIRHEEAFF.

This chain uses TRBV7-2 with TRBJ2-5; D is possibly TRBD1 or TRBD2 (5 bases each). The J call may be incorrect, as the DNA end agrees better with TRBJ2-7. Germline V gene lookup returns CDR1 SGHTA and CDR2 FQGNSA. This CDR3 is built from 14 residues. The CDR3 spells CASSPRDGQYEQYF. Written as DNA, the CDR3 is TGTGCCAGCAGCCCCCGGGACGGTCAGTACGAGCAGTACTTC.